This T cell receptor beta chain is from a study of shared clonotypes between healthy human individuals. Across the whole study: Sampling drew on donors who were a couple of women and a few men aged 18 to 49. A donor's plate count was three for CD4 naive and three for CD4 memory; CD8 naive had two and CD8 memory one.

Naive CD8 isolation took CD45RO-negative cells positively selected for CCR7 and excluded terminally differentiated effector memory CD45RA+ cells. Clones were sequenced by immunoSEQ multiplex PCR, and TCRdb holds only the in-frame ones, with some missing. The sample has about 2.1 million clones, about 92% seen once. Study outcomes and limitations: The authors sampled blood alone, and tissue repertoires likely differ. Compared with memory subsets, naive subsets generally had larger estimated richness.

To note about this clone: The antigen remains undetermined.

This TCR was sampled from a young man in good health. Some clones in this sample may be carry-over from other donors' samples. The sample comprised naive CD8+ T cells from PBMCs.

CDR3 bases: TGTGCCAGCAGCCAAGGAGGAAGAAGCGAGCAGTACTTC. Translated, it gives CASSQGGRSEQYF. The V call is TRBV7-3, the J call TRBJ2-7; weak D call: TRBD2 (5 bases). The CDR3 is 13 amino acids. From germline, CDR1 is SGHTA and CDR2 FQGTGA. V was pared by 5 bases and J by 6 bases, with 14 bases between.